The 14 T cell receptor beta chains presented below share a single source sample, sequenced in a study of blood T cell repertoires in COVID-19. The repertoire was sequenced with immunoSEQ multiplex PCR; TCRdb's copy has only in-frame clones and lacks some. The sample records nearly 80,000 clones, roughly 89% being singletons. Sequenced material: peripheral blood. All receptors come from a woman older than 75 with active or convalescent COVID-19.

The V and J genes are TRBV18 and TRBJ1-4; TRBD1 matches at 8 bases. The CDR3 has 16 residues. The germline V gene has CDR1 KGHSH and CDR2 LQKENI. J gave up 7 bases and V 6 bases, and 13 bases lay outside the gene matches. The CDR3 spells CASSTRISDRGEKLFF. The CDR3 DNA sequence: TGTGCCAGCTCCACCCGTATCTCTGACAGGGGTGAAAAACTGTTTTTT.

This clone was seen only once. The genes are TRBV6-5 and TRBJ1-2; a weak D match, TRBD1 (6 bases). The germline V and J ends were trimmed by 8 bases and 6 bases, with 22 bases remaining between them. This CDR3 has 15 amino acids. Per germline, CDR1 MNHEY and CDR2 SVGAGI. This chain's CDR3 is CASGTNRAGANGYTF. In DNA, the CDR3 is TGTGCCAGCGGAACCAACAGGGCAGGCGCGAATGGCTACACCTTC.

The DNA for the CDR3 is TGTGCCAGCAGATACGGACAGGGGGGTGGAAACACCATATATTTT. Residues: CASRYGQGGGNTIYF. The chain carries TRBV6-5 and TRBJ1-3, with 10 bases fitting TRBD1. The CDR3 is 15 amino acids. CDR1 is MNHEY, CDR2 SVGAGI, per germline. With V trimmed by 6 bases and J by 3 bases, 5 bases remained unmatched.

For the CDR3, the DNA is TGCGCCAGCAGCCAAGGGCTCAGGGGCGCCCCATATAATTCACCCCTCCACTTT. Amino acid sequence: CASSQGLRGAPYNSPLHF. The chain combines TRBV4-1 with TRBJ1-6, with a weak D call TRBD1 (6 bases). Trimming shortened V by 1 base and J by 4 bases, and 17 bases separated the two germline ends. Germline CDR1 MGHRA, CDR2 YSYEKL. This CDR3 is 18 amino acids long.

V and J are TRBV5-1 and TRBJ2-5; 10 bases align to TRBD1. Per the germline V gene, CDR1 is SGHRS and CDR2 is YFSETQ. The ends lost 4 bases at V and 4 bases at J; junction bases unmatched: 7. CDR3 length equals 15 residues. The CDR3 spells CASSPGTGEGETQYF. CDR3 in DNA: TGCGCCAGCAGCCCGGGGACAGGGGAAGGAGAGACCCAGTACTTC.

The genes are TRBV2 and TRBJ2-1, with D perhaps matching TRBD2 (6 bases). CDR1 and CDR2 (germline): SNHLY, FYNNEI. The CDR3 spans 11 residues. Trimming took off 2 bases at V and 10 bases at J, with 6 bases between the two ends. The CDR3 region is CASSELAEQFF. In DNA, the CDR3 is TGTGCCAGCAGTGAACTAGCGGAGCAGTTCTTC.

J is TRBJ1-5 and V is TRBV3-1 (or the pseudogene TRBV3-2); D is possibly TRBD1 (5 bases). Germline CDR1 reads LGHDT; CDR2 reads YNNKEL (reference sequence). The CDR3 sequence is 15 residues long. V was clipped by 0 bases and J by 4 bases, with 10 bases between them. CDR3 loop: CASSQDLGGNQPQHF. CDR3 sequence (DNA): TGTGCCAGCAGCCAAGATTTGGGGGGTAATCAGCCCCAGCATTTT.

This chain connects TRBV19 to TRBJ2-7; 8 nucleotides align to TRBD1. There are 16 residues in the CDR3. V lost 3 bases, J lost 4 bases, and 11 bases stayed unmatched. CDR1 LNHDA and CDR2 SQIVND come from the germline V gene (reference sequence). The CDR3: CASSIDQDREPYEQYF. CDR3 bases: TGTGCCAGTAGTATCGATCAGGACAGGGAGCCTTACGAGCAGTACTTC. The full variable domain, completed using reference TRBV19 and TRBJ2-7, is DGGITQSPKYLFRKEGQNVTLSCEQNLNHDAMYWYRQDPGQGLRLIYYSQIVNDFQKGDIAEGYSVSREKKESFPLTVTSAQKNPTAFYLCASSIDQDREPYEQYFGPGTRLTVT.

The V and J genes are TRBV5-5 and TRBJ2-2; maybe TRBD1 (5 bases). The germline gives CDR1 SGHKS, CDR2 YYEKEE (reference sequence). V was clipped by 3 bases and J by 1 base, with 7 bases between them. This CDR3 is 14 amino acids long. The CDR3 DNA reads TGTGCCAGCAGCTATACAGGGAACACCGGGGAGCTGTTTTTT. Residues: CASSYTGNTGELFF.

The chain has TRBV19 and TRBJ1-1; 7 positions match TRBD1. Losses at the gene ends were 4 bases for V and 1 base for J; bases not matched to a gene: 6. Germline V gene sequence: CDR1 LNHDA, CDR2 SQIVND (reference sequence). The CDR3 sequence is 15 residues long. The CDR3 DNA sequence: TGTGCCAGTAGTAAATTAGGACAGGCGAACACTGAAGCTTTCTTT. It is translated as CASSKLGQANTEAFF.

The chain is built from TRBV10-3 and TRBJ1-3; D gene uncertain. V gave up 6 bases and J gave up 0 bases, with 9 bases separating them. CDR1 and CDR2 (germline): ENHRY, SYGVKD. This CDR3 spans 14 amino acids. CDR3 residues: CAIRGAGSGNTIYF. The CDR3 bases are TGTGCCATCAGGGGAGCAGGCTCTGGAAACACCATATATTTT.

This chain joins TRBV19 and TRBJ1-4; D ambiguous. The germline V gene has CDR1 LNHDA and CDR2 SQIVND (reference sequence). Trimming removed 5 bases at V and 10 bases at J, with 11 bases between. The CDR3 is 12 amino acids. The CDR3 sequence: CASSLRGGKLFF. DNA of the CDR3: TGTGCCAGTAGTCTTCGGGGAGGAAAACTGTTTTTT. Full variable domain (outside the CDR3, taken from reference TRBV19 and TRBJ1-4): DGGITQSPKYLFRKEGQNVTLSCEQNLNHDAMYWYRQDPGQGLRLIYYSQIVNDFQKGDIAEGYSVSREKKESFPLTVTSAQKNPTAFYLCASSLRGGKLFFGSGTQLSVL.

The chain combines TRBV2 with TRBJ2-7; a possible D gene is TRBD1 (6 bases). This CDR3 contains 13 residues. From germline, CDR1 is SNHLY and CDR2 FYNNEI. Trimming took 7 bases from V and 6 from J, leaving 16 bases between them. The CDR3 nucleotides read TGTGCCAGCAACTACAGGGCCGGATCCGAGCAGTACTTC. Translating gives CASNYRAGSEQYF.

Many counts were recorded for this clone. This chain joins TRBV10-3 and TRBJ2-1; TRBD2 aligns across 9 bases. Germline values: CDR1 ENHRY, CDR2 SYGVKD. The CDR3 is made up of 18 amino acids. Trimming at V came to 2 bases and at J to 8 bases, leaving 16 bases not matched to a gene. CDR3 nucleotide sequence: TGTGCCATCAGTGAGGGCGTAGCGGGAGTTCCCTTTGAGGATGAGCAGTTCTTC. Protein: CAISEGVAGVPFEDEQFF.